The 7 T cell receptor beta chains given below trace back to one sample, sequenced in a study of PD-L1 blockade in urothelial cancer. Method: immunoSEQ multiplex PCR; TCRdb's copy keeps in-frame clones and lacks some. The repertoire holds 55,000 to 70,000 clones, with roughly 86% as singletons. This sample comprised PBMCs, obtained around atezolizumab (anti-PD-L1) treatment. These receptors originate from a man aged 50 to 59 with urothelial cancer.

A remark on this clone: The sample holds other DNA sequences that translate to the same CDR3. The chain employs TRBV5-1 and TRBJ2-1; TRBD2 agrees at 9 bases. Germline trimming cut 0 bases from V and 4 bases from J; bases unmatched to any gene: 2. The length of the CDR3 is 15 residues. Germline V gives CDR1 SGHRS, CDR2 YFSETQ. Here the CDR3 reads CASSLGAGGYNEQFF. CDR3 coding DNA: TGCGCCAGCAGCTTGGGAGCGGGAGGATACAATGAGCAGTTCTTC.

This clone occurred once. The rearrangement joins TRBV27 to TRBJ2-3; 7 bases line up with TRBD1. There are 15 residues in the CDR3. The V segment lost 5 bases and the J segment 0 bases; nucleotides outside the gene matches: 5. Germline V CDR1 and CDR2: MNHEY, SMNVEV (reference sequence). CDR3 sequence (DNA): TGTGCCAGCAGTCAGGGGGTCACTAGCACAGATACGCAGTATTTT. Its protein is CASSQGVTSTDTQYF.

The CDR3 DNA reads as TGCGCCAGCAGCTTGCTCGGCAGGGTTTATCACGATGAGCAGTTCTTC. It is translated as CASSLLGRVYHDEQFF. J is TRBJ2-1 and V is TRBV5-1, with a possible D match to TRBD1 (5 bases). Trimming cost V 1 base and J 8 bases, with 19 bases left between them. This CDR3 contains 16 residues. In germline, CDR1 is SGHRS, CDR2 YFSETQ.

The CDR3 loop is CASNPYYEETQYF. CDR3 sequence (DNA): TGTGCCAGCAACCCTTACTATGAAGAGACCCAGTACTTC. The chain recombines TRBV2 with TRBJ2-5; D remains ambiguous. Germline CDR1 reads SNHLY; CDR2 reads FYNNEI. The CDR3 is made up of 13 amino acids. V lost 7 bases, J lost 3 bases, and 12 bases lay in between.

V is TRBV6-1 and J is TRBJ2-5, with TRBD1 identical over 7 bases. CDR1 and CDR2 from the germline V gene are MNHNS and SASEGT. CDR3 length equals 15 residues. The V and J ends lost 5 bases and 3 bases, in that order; junction bases with no gene match: 9. CDR3 protein: CASSPLRGPEETQYF. DNA of the CDR3: TGTGCCAGCAGTCCCCTTAGGGGGCCGGAAGAGACCCAGTACTTC.

As to this clone: Other DNA sequences from this sample encode an identical CDR3 as well. V is TRBV27 and J is TRBJ2-7, with 9 bases lining up with TRBD2. Unmatched junction bases numbered 5, after V lost 4 bases and J lost 1 base. CDR1 and CDR2 (germline): MNHEY, SMNVEV (reference sequence). The CDR3 covers 15 residues. Here the CDR3 DNA reads TGTGCCAGCAGTTCTCCGACTAGCGGTTCCTACGAGCAGTACTTC. Protein product: CASSSPTSGSYEQYF.

The V call is TRBV19, the J call TRBJ2-3, with a weak D call TRBD1 (5 bases). Deletions cut 6 bases from V and 5 bases from J, with 12 bases between. From germline, CDR1 is LNHDA and CDR2 SQIVND (reference sequence). This CDR3 has 13 residues. The CDR3 sequence: CASSPSRGDTQYF. The CDR3 nucleotides are TGTGCCAGTAGCCCGAGTAGGGGAGATACGCAGTATTTT.